Listed here are 9 T cell receptor beta chains from one sample, sequenced in a study of glioma-infiltrating T cells after dendritic cell vaccination. TCRdb keeps only in-frame clones here, not all; method: immunoSEQ multiplex PCR. The sample holds roughly 80,000 clones; 80% to 90% are singletons and the top ten take 2% to 2.5%. Sample time point: after dendritic cell vaccination, including at tumor progression/relapse. Sequenced here: blood, sampled after dendritic cell vaccination. The receptors shown here come from a human donor with glioblastoma.

This clone was detected once. The chain is built from TRBV7-9 and TRBJ1-4; maybe TRBD1 (5 bases). Per the germline V gene, CDR1 is SEHNR and CDR2 is FQNEAQ (reference sequence). The ends were cut back, 6 bases at V and 7 bases at J, with 15 bases in the middle. CDR3 length: 14 amino acids. CDR3 in DNA: TGTGCCAGCAGGACGGGGGTATTGGGTGAAAAACTGTTTTTT. Its translation is CASRTGVLGEKLFF. The entire variable domain, with the rest obtained from reference TRBV7-9 and TRBJ1-4, is as follows: DTGVSQNPRHKITKRGQNVTFRCDPISEHNRLYWYRQTLGQGPEFLTYFQNEAQLEKSRLLSDRFSAERPKGSFSTLEIQRTEQGDSAMYLCASRTGVLGEKLFFGSGTQLSVL.

This chain links TRBV7-2 with TRBJ1-2; tentative D call: TRBD1 (6 bases). The CDR3 contains 14 residues. Per the germline V gene, CDR1 is SGHTA and CDR2 is FQGNSA. The V and J ends lost 3 bases and 4 bases respectively, with 12 bases between them. The CDR3 region is CASSFWTQGYGYTF. The CDR3 nucleotides read TGTGCCAGCAGCTTTTGGACACAGGGCTATGGCTACACCTTC.

This chain joins TRBV19 and TRBJ1-6; D possibly corresponds to TRBD1 (6 bases). Trimming removed 2 bases at V and 7 bases at J, with 12 bases between. The CDR3 spans 15 residues. Germline CDR1 is LNHDA and CDR2 is SQIVND (reference sequence). The CDR3 reads CASSISETGNSPLHF. CDR3 coding DNA: TGTGCCAGTAGTATATCCGAGACAGGAAATTCACCCCTCCACTTT. Variable domain in full (rest from reference TRBV19 and TRBJ1-6): DGGITQSPKYLFRKEGQNVTLSCEQNLNHDAMYWYRQDPGQGLRLIYYSQIVNDFQKGDIAEGYSVSREKKESFPLTVTSAQKNPTAFYLCASSISETGNSPLHFGNGTRLTVT.

This clone was observed a single time. This chain links TRBV5-1 with TRBJ1-1; 8 nucleotides line up with TRBD1. Trimming at V came to 4 bases and at J to 4 bases, leaving 15 bases not matched to a gene. Germline V lookup: CDR1 SGHRS, CDR2 YFSETQ. This CDR3 contains 17 residues. DNA for the CDR3: TGCGCCAGCAGCCCCGCGTTGGTAGGACAGGGTGGCACTGAAGCTTTCTTT. Translation gives CASSPALVGQGGTEAFF.

The chain employs TRBV18 and TRBJ1-2; the match to TRBD1 covers 10 bases. The CDR3 contains 15 residues. With 2 bases clipped from V and 5 bases from J, the junction kept 5 bases outside the gene matches. Germline assignment: CDR1 KGHSH and CDR2 LQKENI. This CDR3 is CASSPRDRGSYGYTF. The CDR3 region has the DNA TGTGCCAGCTCACCAAGGGACAGGGGTTCGTATGGCTACACCTTC.

J is TRBJ1-1 and V is TRBV28; no reliable D call. Trimming pared 5 bases from V and 0 bases from J, leaving 13 bases between. The CDR3 totals 15 residues. From germline, CDR1 is MDHEN and CDR2 SYDVKM. CDR3 sequence: CASSASRRVNTEAFF. In DNA form, the CDR3 reads TGTGCCAGCAGTGCCTCGAGGAGGGTGAACACTGAAGCTTTCTTT.

The gene calls are TRBV5-1 and TRBJ2-7; 7 bases fit TRBD1. After removal of 5 bases from V and 7 bases from J, the junction contained 9 bases not matched to a gene. The CDR3 consists of 13 residues. Germline assignment: CDR1 SGHRS and CDR2 YFSETQ. The CDR3 region is CASRLTGAWEQYF. CDR3 coding DNA: TGCGCCAGCAGGTTAACAGGGGCTTGGGAGCAGTACTTC.

The rearrangement links TRBV18 to TRBJ2-7; the D gene is possibly TRBD1 (6 bases). V dropped 4 bases and J dropped 6 bases, with 10 bases sitting between them. Germline lookup yields CDR1 KGHSH and CDR2 LQKENI. The CDR3 totals 12 residues. CDR3 region: CASSQQGSEQYF. The CDR3 bases are TGTGCCAGCTCACAACAGGGTAGCGAGCAGTACTTC.

As for this clone: One end of the junction is discordant with germline, which a read error may explain. Different DNA sequences within this sample yield the same CDR3. The chain links TRBV5-6 to TRBJ1-5; a possible D gene is TRBD1 (6 bases). The CDR3 has 16 residues. In germline, CDR1 is SGHDT, CDR2 YYEEEE. CDR3 sequence: CASSSMTGSRNQPQHF. As DNA, the CDR3 is TGTGCCAGCAGCTCAATGACAGGTTCCAGAAATCAGCCCCAGCACTTT.